A single T cell receptor (beta chain) is shown here with its context. The antigen is unknown. The data are from a study of chemoradiotherapy in HPV16-positive cancers. Study-level findings and limits: Candidate HPV-specific clones and E7-related TCR motifs grew in tumor during treatment.

The CDR3 runs to 15 residues. The V end was cut by 6 bases, the J end by 2 bases, with 17 bases between. Germline CDR1 SGHDT, CDR2 YYEEEE. Assay used: immunoSEQ multiplex PCR; TCRdb lists only in-frame clones, some missing. The table shows about 12,000 clones, with 90% occurring only once. Sample collection was performed from a patient who underwent chemoradiotherapy. The chain carries TRBV5-6 and TRBJ1-1; TRBD1 might be the D (5 bases). The receptor was isolated from a human donor with HPV-associated anogenital cancer. The CDR3, as DNA: TGTGCCAGCACCCCACCGGGACGCGTTAACACTGAAGCTTTCTTT. This sequence encodes CASTPPGRVNTEAFF.